This T cell receptor beta chain was sequenced for a study of blood T cells in healthy people across ages (dated by TCRdb to about 2015). For the study in its entirety: In model experiments, roughly one uniquely barcoded TCR beta cDNA molecule per two T cells was captured by template switching. The study measured age-related changes in TCR beta repertoire diversity using deep sequencing normalized with unique cDNA molecular identifiers. Donors were grouped into four age groups: young (average approximately 15 years), middle-aged (39), aged (around 62) and long-lived (about 90). Donors of different ages were randomly distributed across sequencing lanes to avoid experimental bias. Using the same blood draw, the study looked at two additional independent replicas of 1 million unique cDNA reads for two donors, one aged 18 to 29 and the other aged 80 or older.

To prepare the library, 5' RACE was applied. The instrument given in TCRdb is Illumina HiSeq 2500. A second about 7 to 12 cycle PCR used a sample-barcoded 5' primer and a J-beta primer mix. A template-switch 5' adaptor carrying 12 random nucleotides introduced a unique molecular identifier onto each TCR beta cDNA molecule. At least 2.5 million CDR3-containing paired-end reads were obtained from each sample. First-strand cDNA was synthesized from all RNA with the Mint cDNA synthesis kit, primed by a TRBC-specific oligonucleotide. Following uracil-DNA glycosylase treatment, all cDNA underwent a first 18-cycle PCR with the universal primers M1SS and BC2_uni_R. In the paper's pipeline: Each sample was normalized by randomly selecting 1 million high-quality reads, each carrying a distinct molecular identifier. Instead of being binned into consensus sequences, reads that shared molecular identifiers were thrown out. MiTCR, run with a Q25 quality threshold and the strictest error-elimination algorithm, handled CDR3 identification, clonotype clustering and error correction. A nonparametric unseen species model with Euler transformation was used to estimate a lower bound on total TCR beta diversity. TCRdb reprocessed the public reads (quality trimming at Q25 with fastp, clone calling with MiXCR) and kept in-frame beta chains. Each CDR3 protein gets just one entry, which takes the most common genes and DNA from the rows behind it. The V and J calls and clone size are TCRdb's, not the authors'. Across this sample there are more than 1 million distinct CDR3 sequences, with 35% to 50% seen only once. Approximately 17% of the sample lies in the top ten.

What the work shows at the level of the full study, not this receptor alone: Donor CMV infection status was unknown, potentially confounding age-related changes in expanded clonotypes. Conclusive comparison of naive and antigen-experienced compartments was prevented by the profiling of bulk unsorted PBMCs. Compared with the aged group, more naive CD4+ T cells, fewer expanded clones and increased TCR diversity were shown by the long-lived group, suggesting age selection. The percentage of naive T cells measured by flow cytometry correlated strongly with observed TCR beta diversity. Estimates of total diversity based on one million sequenced T cells were regarded as lower bounds and as underestimates. Observed TCR beta diversity per million T cells fell roughly linearly with age, and a significant reduction was already apparent by age approximately 40.

This clonotype was counted a few times. Its antigen is not yet known. No per-base quality is available; no much larger clone lies one base away. The donors were roughly 39 Caucasian individuals from Russia, aged roughly 6 to 100 years, who were systemically healthy. Roughly 11 milliliters of peripheral blood were drawn from each donor into EDTA-treated Vacutainer tubes. Ficoll-Paque density-gradient centrifugation was used to isolate PBMCs, with at least 7 million per sample. Trizol reagent was used to extract total RNA from PBMCs, with at least 5 micrograms per sample. For every donor, an aliquot of PBMCs went through flow cytometry to measure the percentages of naive CD45RAhigh/CD27high T cells. The CDR3 starts with the cysteine, ends with the phenylalanine, and has 14 residues. The DNA shown is the 42-base CDR3, in frame from base 1. The germline V and J ends show losses of 5 bases and 4 bases respectively, and no gene match explains 6 bases of the junction. The germline V gene supplies CDR1 MGHDK and CDR2 SYGVNS.

The receptor's source is a woman aged 60-70 years in good health. The material sequenced was blood. The V gene is TRBV25-1 and the J gene is TRBJ2-5; 8 central bases correspond to TRBD2. DNA sequence: TGTGCCAGCAGTTACGCGGGAGGTGGAGAGACCCAGTACTTC. Its product reads: CASSYAGGGETQYF.